Reported below is one T cell receptor beta chain. Its antigen is still unknown. There are 14 residues in the CDR3. Looked up from germline, CDR1 is SGHTA and CDR2 is FQGNSA. Deletions cut 5 bases from V and 10 bases from J, with 18 bases between. The sample is drawn from a study of shared clonotypes between healthy human individuals. General study points: Sample collection involved blood only; tissue repertoires are likely different. Naive subsets generally exceeded memory subsets in estimated richness. Sorted-subset sequencing, rarefaction showed, was incomplete despite large depth.

The protocol was immunoSEQ multiplex PCR, while the TCRdb copy is restricted to in-frame clones and leaves out a portion. The table lists roughly 1,500,000 clones, 98% of them singletons. The J gene is TRBJ2-1, the V gene TRBV7-2, with D possibly TRBD2 on 6 matching bases. The sequenced material came from naive CD4+ T cells sorted from blood. The subset denotes: CD45RA+ positively selected. This clonotype was sampled from a man under 40 in good health. The CDR3 sequence: CASSQAGPVGEQFF. For the CDR3, the DNA is TGTGCCAGCAGCCAAGCGGGCCCCGTTGGGGAGCAGTTCTTC.